The sequence of this TCR beta chain was determined in a study of cytomegalovirus exposure and HLA in healthy donors. Study context: Among the 398 genotyped donors, less than 85% were placed in the Caucasian-associated ancestry cluster. Study outcomes and limitations: TCR beta V segments were, for the most part, productive about 87% or about 30% of the time in an earlier analysis.

This clone was detected only once. Its antigen remains unknown. Relative to the germline gene, one junction end is altered; a read error may explain this. Germline V CDR1 and CDR2: SGHVS, FQNEAQ. The CDR3 runs 17 residues. It was with 60 Vbeta and 13 Jbeta primers that the PCR ran. Some clones are missing from TCRdb's copy, which holds only in-frame ones; the method was immunoSEQ multiplex PCR. Of some 140,000 clones in the sample, more than 70% were seen once. The rearrangement uses TRBV7-8 and TRBJ2-1, with 10 bases lining up with TRBD2. This receptor was obtained from a woman in her sixties in good health and CMV-seronegative. The sample comprised PBMCs. DNA of the CDR3: TGTGCCAGCACCCCCCGGCAGCGGGAGGGCCCGGGGAATGAGCAGCTCTTC. Amino acid sequence: CASTPRQREGPGNEQLF.